The 28 T cell receptor beta chains given below trace back to one sample, sequenced in a study of shared clonotypes between healthy human individuals. The table came from immunoSEQ multiplex PCR; TCRdb's copy has only in-frame clones and leaves some out. In the table there are about 680,000 clones, 60% to 75% of which are singletons. Sequenced: memory CD4+ T cells sorted from blood. Subset noted: CD45RA-negative fraction. The source of these receptors is a woman younger than 45 in good health.

V usage is TRBV30 and J usage is TRBJ2-3, with 8 bases lining up with TRBD1. From germline, CDR1 is GTSNPN and CDR2 SVGIG (reference sequence). The CDR3 is 14 residues long. The V gene end was trimmed by 0 bases and the J gene end by 11 bases; junction bases not matched to a gene: 10. CDR3 in amino acids: CAWSVLQGEGEQYF. In DNA, the CDR3 is TGTGCCTGGAGTGTACTACAGGGGGAAGGTGAGCAGTATTTT.

CDR3 loop: CASRRTGGSGRALEQYF. The CDR3 nucleotides are TGTGCCAGCAGACGGACAGGGGGGAGCGGGAGGGCCCTCGAGCAGTACTTC. The chain is built from TRBV2 and TRBJ2-7; tentatively, D is TRBD1 or TRBD2 (10 bases each). The CDR3 has 17 residues. The germline V and J ends were trimmed by 6 bases and 6 bases, with 27 bases remaining between them. CDR1 SNHLY and CDR2 FYNNEI come from the germline V gene.

This clone was recorded once. The chain joins TRBV7-4 to TRBJ1-1; 11 bases are a match to TRBD1. There are 19 residues in the CDR3. Germline CDR1 and CDR2: SGHVT and SQSDAQ. The V and J ends lost 2 bases and 2 bases, in that order; junction bases with no gene match: 13. CDR3 bases: TGTGCCAGCAGCTTACCACCCGGTGGACAGGGGGCGGATAACACTGAAGCTTTCTTT. It specifies CASSLPPGGQGADNTEAFF. Full variable domain (rest looked up from reference TRBV7-4 and TRBJ1-1): GAGVSQSPRYKVAKRGRDVALRCDSISGHVTLYWYRQTLGQGSEVLTYSQSDAQRDKSGRPSGRFSAERPERSVSTLKIQRTEQGDSAVYLCASSLPPGGQGADNTEAFFGQGTRLTVV.

The CDR3 nucleotides are TGTGCCAGCAGCTTGCAGGGGCGCGGCACCGGGGAGCTGTTTTTT. Translation: CASSLQGRGTGELFF. The rearrangement joins TRBV5-5 to TRBJ2-2; D might be TRBD1 (6 bases). Germline V gene data show CDR1 as SGHKS and CDR2 as YYEKEE (reference sequence). This CDR3 has 15 residues. Trimming shortened V by 1 base and J by 4 bases, and 11 bases separated the two germline ends.

Note on this clone: Germline and junction disagree at one end, which may indicate a read error. V usage is TRBV2 and J usage is TRBJ2-1; 7 positions match TRBD1. This CDR3 comprises 14 residues. CDR1 and CDR2 (germline): SNHLY, FYNNEI. As DNA, the CDR3 is TGTGCCAGCAGTGAGCTAGGGACAGTCAATGTGCAGTTCTTC. Translation: CASSELGTVNVQFF.

In regard to this clone: Its ends do not fully match the called genes, so a read error is possible. The rearrangement links TRBV28 to TRBJ2-5; D gene ambiguous. This CDR3 spans 14 amino acids. The germline V gene encodes CDR1 MDHEN and CDR2 SYDVKM. Here the CDR3 DNA reads TGTGCCAGCACTCAGCCCCAAAACCAGGAGACCCAGTACTTC. Amino acids: CASTQPQNQETQYF.

This chain joins TRBV5-6 and TRBJ2-5; D not resolved. CDR1 and CDR2 (germline): SGHDT, YYEEEE. The CDR3 totals 13 residues. V gave up 1 base and J gave up 3 bases, with 7 bases separating them. In DNA form, the CDR3 reads TGTGCCAGCAGCTTGTGGCCAGAAGAGACCCAGTACTTC. Protein: CASSLWPEETQYF.

Ten or more counts support this clone. The V gene is TRBV28, the J gene TRBJ2-5; 7 bases agree with TRBD1. Looked up from germline, CDR1 is MDHEN and CDR2 is SYDVKM. CDR3 length equals 15 residues. J lost 0 bases, V lost 3 bases, and 4 bases had no gene match. CDR3: CASSFWGTDQETQYF. CDR3 coding DNA: TGTGCCAGCAGTTTCTGGGGGACAGACCAAGAGACCCAGTACTTC.

This clone was observed a handful of times. The gene calls are TRBV4-1 and TRBJ1-2; D perhaps matches TRBD1 (6 bases). The CDR3 is 16 amino acids. Germline CDR1 reads MGHRA; CDR2 reads YSYEKL. Trimming took off 1 base at V and 2 bases at J, with 14 bases between the two ends. The CDR3 region is CASSQGGYRENYGYTF. The CDR3 nucleotides are TGCGCCAGCAGCCAAGGGGGGTACAGGGAAAACTATGGCTACACCTTC.

On this clone: Other DNA sequences from this sample encode an identical CDR3 as well. The chain recombines TRBV5-8 with TRBJ2-5, with unresolved D. V shed 6 bases and J shed 1 base, with 10 bases lying between them. Germline CDR1 and CDR2: SGHTS and YDEGEE. The CDR3 totals 13 residues. This CDR3 is CASNRGSQETQYF. As DNA, the CDR3 is TGTGCCAGCAACCGTGGAAGCCAAGAGACCCAGTACTTC.

This chain links TRBV5-8 with TRBJ2-2; 8 nucleotides agree with TRBD2. This CDR3 spans 14 amino acids. The germline V gene has CDR1 SGHTS and CDR2 YDEGEE. The V segment lost 4 bases and the J segment 7 bases; nucleotides outside the gene matches: 6. CDR3 region: CASSPGLVGGELFF. In DNA, the CDR3 is TGTGCCAGCAGCCCGGGACTAGTCGGCGGGGAGCTGTTTTTT. Drawing the rest from reference TRBV5-8 and TRBJ2-2, the complete variable domain is EAGVTQSPTHLIKTRGQQATLRCSPISGHTSVYWYQQALGLGLQFLLWYDEGEERNRGNFPPRFSGRQFPNYSSELNVNALELEDSALYLCASSPGLVGGELFFGEGSRLTVL.

The V gene is TRBV4-1, the J gene TRBJ2-1; the match to TRBD1 covers 8 bases. The J segment lost 7 bases and the V segment lost 2 bases, leaving 13 bases of the junction unmatched. The CDR3 covers 17 residues. The V gene's germline CDR1 is MGHRA and CDR2 YSYEKL. The CDR3 spells CASSQSPAGTGKNEQFF. The CDR3 region has the DNA TGCGCCAGCAGCCAAAGTCCTGCTGGGACAGGAAAGAATGAGCAGTTCTTC.

This clone was detected once. This chain uses TRBV2 with TRBJ2-5; TRBD1 matches 11 bases. The tail of the sequence fits TRBJ2-7 better, so the J call may be wrong. Germline V gene data show CDR1 as SNHLY and CDR2 as FYNNEI. The CDR3 spans 15 residues. The CDR3 reads CASSELGQGESEQYF. The DNA of the CDR3 is TGTGCCAGCAGTGAATTGGGACAGGGGGAGTCCGAGCAGTACTTC.

The chain combines TRBV6-5 with TRBJ2-7; D not resolved. The CDR3 extends over 12 amino acids. Trimming took off 10 bases at V and 0 bases at J, with 10 bases between the two ends. Germline CDR1 reads MNHEY; CDR2 reads SVGAGI. The CDR3 nucleotides read TGTGCCACCACCAGCTACTCCTACGAGCAGTACTTC. This gives the protein CATTSYSYEQYF.

This rearrangement joins TRBV9 to TRBJ2-1; 13 nucleotides agree with TRBD2. The V and J ends lost 4 bases and 4 bases, in that order; junction bases with no gene match: 2. The CDR3 extends over 15 amino acids. The germline gives CDR1 SGDLS, CDR2 YYNGEE. DNA of the CDR3: TGTGCCAGCAGCCGACTAGCGGGAGGTTACAATGAGCAGTTCTTC. It codes for CASSRLAGGYNEQFF.

Comment on this clone: It is likely a read error: a sequence one base away is far more abundant. This specimen includes other DNA sequences encoding the same CDR3. The rearrangement uses TRBV7-2 and TRBJ1-5; 8 nucleotides line up with TRBD1. V was pared by 3 bases and J by 2 bases, with 0 bases of the junction left unmatched. The CDR3 extends over 14 amino acids. CDR1 is SGHTA, CDR2 FQGNSA, per germline. CDR3 nucleotides: TGTGCCAGCAGCTTGACAGGGGGCAATCAGCCCCAGCATTTT. As protein: CASSLTGGNQPQHF.

This chain connects TRBV28 to TRBJ2-6, with D unclear. The V gene's germline CDR1 is MDHEN and CDR2 SYDVKM. The CDR3 is 11 residues long. DNA for the CDR3: TGTGCAACCGCTGGGGCCAACGTCCTGACTTTC. This encodes CATAGANVLTF.

The V call is TRBV7-9, the J call TRBJ2-1, with 10 positions matching TRBD2. The length of the CDR3 is 15 residues. In germline, CDR1 is SEHNR, CDR2 FQNEAQ (reference sequence). Germline trimming cut 2 bases from V and 6 bases from J; bases unmatched to any gene: 4. Written as DNA, the CDR3 is TGTGCCAGCAGCTTACGGTCTAGCGGGAGCAATGAGCAGTTCTTC. It yields the protein CASSLRSSGSNEQFF. The full variable domain, in which reference TRBV7-9 and TRBJ2-1 provide the parts outside the CDR3, is DTGVSQNPRHKITKRGQNVTFRCDPISEHNRLYWYRQTLGQGPEFLTYFQNEAQLEKSRLLSDRFSAERPKGSFSTLEIQRTEQGDSAMYLCASSLRSSGSNEQFFGPGTRLTVL.

CDR3 sequence (DNA): TGTGCCAGCACCCTAGCGGGAGGGTTCTACAATGAGCAGTTCTTC. This translates into CASTLAGGFYNEQFF. The V gene is TRBV5-4, the J gene TRBJ2-1; TRBD2 matches at 12 bases. CDR1 and CDR2 from the germline V gene are SGHNT and YYREEE (reference sequence). CDR3 length equals 15 residues. V trimming: 6 bases; J trimming: 3 bases; junction bases outside the gene matches: 4.

This chain uses TRBV18 with TRBJ1-5; D call uncertain. The germline CDR1 and CDR2 sequences are KGHSH and LQKENI. Trimming cost V 4 bases and J 4 bases, with 8 bases left between them. CDR3 size: 13 residues. The CDR3, as DNA: TGTGCCAGCTCACTGTCGGGGAATCAGCCCCAGCATTTT. Translating gives CASSLSGNQPQHF.

The CDR3 protein is CASSFSGTSTDTQYF. The DNA for the CDR3 is TGTGCCAGCAGTTTTTCCGGGACTAGCACAGATACGCAGTATTTT. V and J are TRBV6-5 and TRBJ2-3, with D possibly being TRBD2 (6 bases). The CDR3 contains 15 residues. Germline V gene sequence: CDR1 MNHEY, CDR2 SVGAGI. Trimming left V 4 bases short and J 0 bases short, with 11 bases between.

The rearrangement uses TRBV7-9 and TRBJ2-2; 15 positions agree with TRBD2. The CDR3 runs 18 residues. The germline V gene has CDR1 SEHNR and CDR2 FQNEAQ (reference sequence). Losses at the gene ends were 5 bases for V and 7 bases for J; bases not matched to a gene: 11. This CDR3 reads CASSAGLAGGPLGGELFF. In nucleotides, the CDR3 is TGTGCCAGCAGCGCAGGACTAGCGGGAGGGCCGTTGGGCGGGGAGCTGTTTTTT.

The rearrangement links TRBV7-9 to TRBJ2-7; possibly TRBD1 for D (5 bases). The ends were cut back, 8 bases at V and 6 bases at J, with 14 bases in the middle. Germline CDR1 SEHNR, CDR2 FQNEAQ (reference sequence). The CDR3 sequence is 12 residues long. The CDR3 DNA sequence: TGTGCCAGCGTCCTGGGGCGCGCCGAGCAGTACTTC. Translated, it gives CASVLGRAEQYF. Using reference TRBV7-9 and TRBJ2-7 for the parts outside the CDR3, the full variable domain is DTGVSQNPRHKITKRGQNVTFRCDPISEHNRLYWYRQTLGQGPEFLTYFQNEAQLEKSRLLSDRFSAERPKGSFSTLEIQRTEQGDSAMYLCASVLGRAEQYFGPGTRLTVT.

Concerning this clone itself: Other DNA sequences from this sample encode an identical CDR3 as well. The gene calls are TRBV7-9 and TRBJ2-7, with D unclear. With 5 bases removed from V and 4 bases from J, the gap between germline ends came to 6 bases. Per germline, CDR1 SEHNR and CDR2 FQNEAQ (reference sequence). CDR3 size: 11 residues. CDR3 sequence (DNA): TGTGCCAGCAGCCTAGAGTACGAGCAGTACTTC. Its translation: CASSLEYEQYF.

The sample holds a few counts of this clone. This same CDR3 is encoded by further DNA sequences in the sample. The rearrangement links TRBV5-1 to TRBJ1-5; D gene uncertain. The length of the CDR3 is 13 residues. Per the germline V gene, CDR1 is SGHRS and CDR2 is YFSETQ. The V and J ends lost 3 bases and 2 bases respectively, with 6 bases between them. CDR3 loop: CASSWDGNQPQHF. CDR3 coding DNA: TGCGCCAGCAGCTGGGATGGCAATCAGCCCCAGCATTTT.

The V and J genes are TRBV7-2 and TRBJ1-4; D is possibly TRBD1 (6 bases). The ends were cut back, 5 bases at V and 5 bases at J, with 15 bases in the middle. The CDR3 spans 15 residues. The germline CDR1 and CDR2 sequences are SGHTA and FQGNSA. CDR3 protein: CASSLETGNNEKLFF. CDR3 in DNA: TGTGCCAGCAGCCTCGAAACAGGGAACAATGAAAAACTGTTTTTT.

The V gene is TRBV9, the J gene TRBJ2-5, with TRBD2 as a possible D gene (6 bases). This CDR3 region has 13 residues. Germline V gene sequence: CDR1 SGDLS, CDR2 YYNGEE. V was cut by 6 bases and J by 3 bases, with 12 bases left in between. Here the CDR3 DNA reads TGTGCCAGCAATCGGGACTCCGAAGAGACCCAGTACTTC. As protein: CASNRDSEETQYF.

As regards this clone: The sample carries other DNA sequences with the same CDR3. The rearrangement uses TRBV7-9 and TRBJ1-2; 7 positions agree with TRBD1. Germline V lookup: CDR1 SEHNR, CDR2 FQNEAQ (reference sequence). The CDR3 is 14 residues long. Trimming cost V 5 bases and J 2 bases; bases outside gene matches: 5. Here the CDR3 DNA reads TGTGCCAGCAGCACCGGGACAGTCAACTATGGCTACACCTTC. It translates to CASSTGTVNYGYTF. Combining the CDR3 with reference TRBV7-9 and TRBJ1-2 gives the whole variable domain DTGVSQNPRHKITKRGQNVTFRCDPISEHNRLYWYRQTLGQGPEFLTYFQNEAQLEKSRLLSDRFSAERPKGSFSTLEIQRTEQGDSAMYLCASSTGTVNYGYTFGSGTRLTVV.